A selection of T cell receptor beta chains follows, all from one sample in a study of blood T cell repertoires in COVID-19. Profiled with immunoSEQ multiplex PCR; TCRdb holds only in-frame clones, not every one. This table has 35,000 to 45,000 clones, about nine tenths appearing once. Sequencing was done on a sample of peripheral blood. Every receptor here comes from a human donor in a cohort sampled during active COVID-19. Both conserved end residues are part of each CDR3. Fields, in order: V gene, J gene, clone size, D gene, CDR3 protein, CDR3 DNA. The D gene is left open where the match is weak. For some rows the clone size is stated as once, few or many, or as a class when expanded; others skip it.

V gene: TRBV7-2
J gene: TRBJ2-4
clone size: NA
D gene: NA
CDR3 protein: CASSPRAKNIQYF
CDR3 DNA: TGTGCCAGCAGCCCCCGGGCCAAAAACATTCAGTACTTC

V gene: TRBV10-2
J gene: TRBJ1-2
clone size: NA
D gene: NA
CDR3 protein: CASSAWTIYGYTF
CDR3 DNA: TGCGCCAGCAGTGCCTGGACTATCTATGGCTACACCTTC

V gene: TRBV7-8
J gene: TRBJ1-1
clone size: NA
D gene: TRBD1
CDR3 protein: CASSLQGASNTEAFF
CDR3 DNA: TGTGCCAGCAGCTTACAGGGGGCCTCAAACACTGAAGCTTTCTTT

V gene: TRBV19
J gene: TRBJ1-1
clone size: once
D gene: NA
CDR3 protein: CASKKGRKDTEAFF
CDR3 DNA: TGTGCCAGTAAAAAGGGGAGGAAAGACACTGAAGCTTTCTTT

V gene: TRBV6-5
J gene: TRBJ2-3
clone size: NA
D gene: TRBD1
CDR3 protein: CASNRGVGTDTQYF
CDR3 DNA: TGTGCCAGCAACAGGGGCGTAGGCACAGATACGCAGTATTTT

V gene: TRBV5-8
J gene: TRBJ2-5
clone size: NA
D gene: TRBD2
CDR3 protein: CASSPGASGAETQYF
CDR3 DNA: TGTGCCAGCAGCCCGGGCGCTAGCGGGGCAGAGACCCAGTACTTC

V gene: TRBV30
J gene: TRBJ1-3
clone size: NA
D gene: TRBD1
CDR3 protein: CAWSGGTGSHSSGNTIYF
CDR3 DNA: TGTGCCTGGAGTGGAGGGACAGGGTCCCATTCCTCTGGAAACACCATATATTTT

V gene: TRBV6-2/TRBV6-3
J gene: TRBJ2-7
clone size: NA
D gene: TRBD2
CDR3 protein: CASSLERASGGHEQYF
CDR3 DNA: TGTGCCAGCAGTCTCGAGCGGGCTAGCGGGGGCCACGAGCAGTACTTC

V gene: TRBV6-2/TRBV6-3
J gene: TRBJ2-1
clone size: few
D gene: TRBD1
CDR3 protein: CASSYSTRTGGGNEQFF
CDR3 DNA: TGTGCCAGCAGTTACTCGACTAGGACAGGGGGCGGGAATGAGCAGTTCTTC

V gene: TRBV2
J gene: TRBJ2-7
clone size: NA
D gene: TRBD1
CDR3 protein: CASKQSGTDGYEQYF
CDR3 DNA: TGTGCCAGCAAACAATCCGGGACAGATGGCTACGAGCAGTACTTC

V gene: TRBV3-1/TRBV3-2
J gene: TRBJ1-6
clone size: NA
D gene: NA
CDR3 protein: CATSGGGTSYNSPLHF
CDR3 DNA: TGTGCCACCTCCGGGGGGGGGACCTCCTATAATTCACCCCTCCACTTT

V gene: TRBV2
J gene: TRBJ2-5
clone size: NA
D gene: NA
CDR3 protein: CASIRETGQETQYF
CDR3 DNA: TGTGCCAGCATTAGGGAGACAGGTCAAGAGACCCAGTACTTC

V gene: TRBV27
J gene: TRBJ2-7
clone size: NA
D gene: NA
CDR3 protein: CASAWQIAYEQYF
CDR3 DNA: TGTGCCAGCGCTTGGCAGATCGCCTACGAGCAGTACTTC

V gene: TRBV30
J gene: TRBJ2-5
clone size: NA
D gene: NA
CDR3 protein: CAWSVGTSQETQYF
CDR3 DNA: TGTGCCTGGAGTGTAGGGACATCCCAAGAGACCCAGTACTTC

V gene: TRBV11-3
J gene: TRBJ1-1
clone size: NA
D gene: TRBD1
CDR3 protein: CASSPGTGVMNTEAFF
CDR3 DNA: TGTGCCAGCAGCCCCGGGACAGGGGTCATGAACACTGAAGCTTTCTTT

V gene: TRBV29-1
J gene: TRBJ2-7
clone size: NA
D gene: TRBD2
CDR3 protein: CSVGGGSLYEQYF
CDR3 DNA: TGCAGCGTTGGCGGGGGGTCGCTCTACGAGCAGTACTTC

V gene: TRBV19
J gene: TRBJ2-1
clone size: NA
D gene: NA
CDR3 protein: CASSMRGFSEQFF
CDR3 DNA: TGTGCCAGTAGTATGCGAGGCTTCAGTGAGCAGTTCTTC

V gene: TRBV29-1
J gene: TRBJ1-5
clone size: NA
D gene: TRBD1
CDR3 protein: CSVRTGESQPQHF
CDR3 DNA: TGCAGCGTGCGTACAGGGGAAAGTCAGCCCCAGCATTTT

V gene: TRBV19
J gene: TRBJ2-6
clone size: NA
D gene: NA
CDR3 protein: CASRRQQYGANVLTF
CDR3 DNA: TGTGCCAGCCGGAGACAGCAGTACGGGGCCAACGTCCTGACTTTC

V gene: TRBV11-3
J gene: TRBJ2-1
clone size: NA
D gene: NA
CDR3 protein: CASSHPLNPGNEQFF
CDR3 DNA: TGTGCCAGCAGCCATCCTCTCAACCCGGGGAATGAGCAGTTCTTC

V gene: TRBV11-2
J gene: TRBJ2-5
clone size: NA
D gene: TRBD1
CDR3 protein: CASSSGTGFKTQYF
CDR3 DNA: TGTGCCAGCAGCTCCGGGACAGGGTTTAAGACCCAGTACTTC

V gene: TRBV7-7
J gene: TRBJ2-5
clone size: NA
D gene: NA
CDR3 protein: CASSDQGETQYF
CDR3 DNA: TGTGCCAGCAGCGACCAGGGTGAGACCCAGTACTTC

V gene: TRBV6-2/TRBV6-3
J gene: TRBJ2-7
clone size: NA
D gene: NA
CDR3 protein: CASSYRSGSTYEQYF
CDR3 DNA: TGTGCCAGCAGTTACCGTTCCGGGTCAACCTACGAGCAGTACTTC

V gene: TRBV5-1
J gene: TRBJ2-4
clone size: NA
D gene: NA
CDR3 protein: CASLPDILAKNIQYF
CDR3 DNA: TGCGCCAGCCTGCCGGACATTCTAGCCAAAAACATTCAGTACTTC

V gene: TRBV13
J gene: TRBJ2-1
clone size: NA
D gene: NA
CDR3 protein: CASSLVINEQFF
CDR3 DNA: TGTGCCAGCAGCTTAGTTATCAATGAGCAGTTCTTC

V gene: TRBV10-3
J gene: TRBJ2-3
clone size: once
D gene: NA
CDR3 protein: CAIRPGTSTDTQYF
CDR3 DNA: TGTGCCATTCGCCCTGGGACTAGCACAGATACGCAGTATTTT

V gene: TRBV5-1
J gene: TRBJ1-3
clone size: NA
D gene: TRBD1
CDR3 protein: CASSSQGGTGNTIYF
CDR3 DNA: TGCGCCAGCAGCTCCCAGGGGGGCACTGGAAACACCATATATTTT

V gene: TRBV27
J gene: TRBJ1-1
clone size: few
D gene: NA
CDR3 protein: CASTLQGGNTEAFF
CDR3 DNA: TGTGCCAGCACACTCCAAGGGGGGAACACTGAAGCTTTCTTT

V gene: TRBV9
J gene: TRBJ2-5
clone size: NA
D gene: TRBD2
CDR3 protein: CASSALVAGGQETQYF
CDR3 DNA: TGTGCCAGCAGCGCCCTCGTGGCGGGGGGGCAGGAGACCCAGTACTTC

V gene: TRBV10-3
J gene: TRBJ2-1
clone size: NA
D gene: TRBD2
CDR3 protein: CAITSGTSFNEQFF
CDR3 DNA: TGTGCCATCACCTCCGGGACTAGCTTCAATGAGCAGTTCTTC

V gene: TRBV6-5
J gene: TRBJ2-2
clone size: NA
D gene: NA
CDR3 protein: CASSSPGATGELFF
CDR3 DNA: TGTGCCAGCAGTTCGCCGGGAGCCACCGGGGAGCTGTTTTTT

V gene: TRBV2
J gene: TRBJ1-5
clone size: NA
D gene: NA
CDR3 protein: CASSPGNQPQHF
CDR3 DNA: TGTGCCAGCAGTCCCGGCAATCAGCCCCAGCATTTT

V gene: TRBV19
J gene: TRBJ2-7
clone size: NA
D gene: NA
CDR3 protein: CASSILGGARYEQYF
CDR3 DNA: TGTGCCAGTAGTATTTTGGGTGGGGCGCGATACGAGCAGTACTTC

V gene: TRBV5-4
J gene: TRBJ2-5
clone size: once
D gene: NA
CDR3 protein: CASSLQERGGETQYF
CDR3 DNA: TGTGCCAGCAGCTTGCAGGAACGGGGAGGAGAGACCCAGTACTTC

V gene: TRBV6-5
J gene: TRBJ1-4
clone size: NA
D gene: NA
CDR3 protein: CASSLSETNEKLFF
CDR3 DNA: TGTGCCAGCAGTTTGAGCGAAACTAATGAAAAACTGTTTTTT

V gene: TRBV4-2
J gene: TRBJ1-6
clone size: few
D gene: TRBD1
CDR3 protein: CASSQPGQGESPLHF
CDR3 DNA: TGTGCCAGCAGCCAGCCGGGACAGGGTGAGTCACCCCTCCACTTT

V gene: TRBV11-2
J gene: TRBJ2-7
clone size: NA
D gene: NA
CDR3 protein: CASSRSPYEQYF
CDR3 DNA: TGTGCCAGCAGCCGGAGCCCCTACGAGCAGTACTTC

V gene: TRBV3-1/TRBV3-2
J gene: TRBJ1-4
clone size: once
D gene: NA
CDR3 protein: CASSLPGRGNEKLFF
CDR3 DNA: TGTGCCAGCAGCCTCCCGGGGAGGGGGAATGAAAAACTGTTTTTT

V gene: TRBV29-1
J gene: TRBJ1-2
clone size: NA
D gene: TRBD1
CDR3 protein: CSDRGPGLYGYTF
CDR3 DNA: TGCAGCGACAGGGGGCCCGGTCTCTATGGCTACACCTTC

V gene: TRBV14
J gene: TRBJ2-3
clone size: NA
D gene: TRBD2
CDR3 protein: CASTGTSVTDTQYF
CDR3 DNA: TGTGCCAGCACCGGGACTAGCGTAACAGATACGCAGTATTTT

V gene: TRBV20-1
J gene: TRBJ2-3
clone size: NA
D gene: TRBD2
CDR3 protein: CSASGSLAAPSTDTQYF
CDR3 DNA: TGCAGTGCCAGTGGTAGTCTAGCGGCACCTAGCACAGATACGCAGTATTTT

V gene: TRBV2
J gene: TRBJ1-2
clone size: NA
D gene: TRBD1
CDR3 protein: CASTGTEGGLNYGYTF
CDR3 DNA: TGTGCCAGCACCGGGACAGAGGGGGGCCTTAACTATGGCTACACCTTC

V gene: TRBV27
J gene: TRBJ1-1
clone size: NA
D gene: TRBD1
CDR3 protein: CASARLDRGMNTEAFF
CDR3 DNA: TGTGCCAGCGCTAGGTTGGACAGGGGGATGAACACTGAAGCTTTCTTT

V gene: TRBV7-2
J gene: TRBJ2-1
clone size: NA
D gene: TRBD2
CDR3 protein: CASSPSGAGGRFF
CDR3 DNA: TGTGCCAGCAGCCCTAGTGGCGCGGGCGGGAGGTTCTTC

V gene: TRBV18
J gene: TRBJ2-7
clone size: NA
D gene: NA
CDR3 protein: CASSTPRAPYEQYF
CDR3 DNA: TGTGCCAGCTCAACGCCCAGGGCCCCCTACGAGCAGTACTTC

V gene: TRBV27
J gene: TRBJ2-1
clone size: NA
D gene: TRBD1
CDR3 protein: CASRAHAGTGHNEQFF
CDR3 DNA: TGTGCCAGCAGGGCCCACGCCGGGACAGGGCACAATGAGCAGTTCTTC

V gene: TRBV6-5
J gene: TRBJ1-2
clone size: NA
D gene: NA
CDR3 protein: CASSYSAGTYGYTF
CDR3 DNA: TGTGCCAGCAGTTACTCAGCAGGAACCTATGGCTACACCTTC

V gene: TRBV10-3
J gene: TRBJ1-6
clone size: few
D gene: TRBD1
CDR3 protein: CAIRDSNSPLHF
CDR3 DNA: TGTGCCATCCGGGACAGCAATTCACCCCTCCACTTT

V gene: TRBV30
J gene: TRBJ1-1
clone size: once
D gene: NA
CDR3 protein: CAWSHTSGTEAFF
CDR3 DNA: TGTGCCTGGAGTCATACTAGCGGCACTGAAGCTTTCTTT

V gene: TRBV15
J gene: TRBJ1-4
clone size: NA
D gene: NA
CDR3 protein: CATSPGGREKLFF
CDR3 DNA: TGTGCCACCAGCCCGGGGGGAAGGGAAAAACTGTTTTTT

V gene: TRBV6-1
J gene: TRBJ1-4
clone size: few
D gene: NA
CDR3 protein: CASSEAGRGDEKLFF
CDR3 DNA: TGTGCCAGCAGTGAAGCCGGGCGGGGGGACGAAAAACTGTTTTTT

V gene: TRBV4-1
J gene: TRBJ1-5
clone size: few
D gene: NA
CDR3 protein: CASSQAPFGGGADQPQHF
CDR3 DNA: TGCGCCAGCAGCCAGGCACCGTTCGGGGGGGGCGCGGATCAGCCCCAGCATTTT

V gene: TRBV6-4
J gene: TRBJ1-2
clone size: NA
D gene: NA
CDR3 protein: CASSDSWGEVYTF
CDR3 DNA: TGTGCCAGCAGTGACTCGTGGGGGGAGGTCTACACCTTC

V gene: TRBV5-1
J gene: TRBJ2-1
clone size: NA
D gene: TRBD2
CDR3 protein: CASSLTSGNNEQFF
CDR3 DNA: TGCGCCAGCAGCTTGACTAGCGGGAACAATGAGCAGTTCTTC

V gene: TRBV5-4
J gene: TRBJ1-1
clone size: NA
D gene: NA
CDR3 protein: CASSLVQDNTEAFF
CDR3 DNA: TGTGCCAGCAGCTTGGTACAGGATAACACTGAAGCTTTCTTT